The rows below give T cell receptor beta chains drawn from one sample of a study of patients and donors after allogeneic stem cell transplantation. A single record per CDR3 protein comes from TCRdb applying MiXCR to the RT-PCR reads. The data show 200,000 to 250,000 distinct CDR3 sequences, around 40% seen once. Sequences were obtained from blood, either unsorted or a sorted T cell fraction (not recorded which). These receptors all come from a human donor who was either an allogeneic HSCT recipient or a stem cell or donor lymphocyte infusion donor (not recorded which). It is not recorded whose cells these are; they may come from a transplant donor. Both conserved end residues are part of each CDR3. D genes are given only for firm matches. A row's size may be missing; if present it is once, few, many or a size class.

CDR3 protein: CASSLRDASNQPQHF; CDR3 DNA: TGTGCCAGCAGCTTAAGGGACGCGAGCAATCAGCCCCAGCATTTT; D gene: .; clone size: few; V gene: TRBV5-8; J gene: TRBJ1-5; CDR3 length: 15
CDR3 protein: CASRRDRGLGEQYF; CDR3 DNA: TGTGCCAGCAGGCGGGACAGGGGGCTTGGCGAGCAGTACTTC; D gene: TRBD1; clone size: .; V gene: TRBV6-5; J gene: TRBJ2-7; CDR3 length: 14
CDR3 protein: CASSLGISPDTQYF; CDR3 DNA: TGTGCCAGCAGCTTAGGAATTTCTCCAGATACGCAGTATTTT; D gene: .; clone size: .; V gene: TRBV7-2; J gene: TRBJ2-3; CDR3 length: 14
CDR3 protein: CASSLEGQGLLLF; CDR3 DNA: TGCGCCAGCAGCTTGGAGGGACAGGGCCTGTTACTCTTT; D gene: TRBD1; clone size: few; V gene: TRBV5-1; J gene: TRBJ1-1; CDR3 length: 13
CDR3 protein: CASSYRGRNPGYGYTF; CDR3 DNA: TGTGCCAGCAGCTACAGGGGGCGCAATCCGGGCTATGGCTACACCTTC; D gene: TRBD1; clone size: .; V gene: TRBV6-5; J gene: TRBJ1-2; CDR3 length: 16
CDR3 protein: CASSFRDRSPDTQYF; CDR3 DNA: TGCGCCAGCAGCTTCCGGGACAGGTCCCCAGATACGCAGTATTTT; D gene: TRBD1; clone size: .; V gene: TRBV5-1; J gene: TRBJ2-3; CDR3 length: 15
CDR3 protein: CASSLAAGGGYTF; CDR3 DNA: TGTGCCAGCAGCTTGGCGGCCGGAGGAGGCTACACCTTC; D gene: .; clone size: .; V gene: TRBV5-6; J gene: TRBJ1-2; CDR3 length: 13
CDR3 protein: CASSLVVAAEAFF; CDR3 DNA: TGCGCCAGCAGCTTAGTCGTGGCGGCTGAAGCTTTCTTT; D gene: .; clone size: .; V gene: TRBV5-1; J gene: TRBJ1-1; CDR3 length: 13
CDR3 protein: CASSLAPGTGYSNQPQHF; CDR3 DNA: TGTGCCAGCAGTTTAGCGCCTGGGACGGGTTATAGCAATCAGCCCCAGCATTTT; D gene: .; clone size: .; V gene: TRBV12-3/TRBV12-4; J gene: TRBJ1-5; CDR3 length: 18
CDR3 protein: CASSLEMNTEAFF; CDR3 DNA: TGTGCCAGCAGTTTGGAGATGAACACTGAAGCTTTCTTT; D gene: .; clone size: .; V gene: TRBV12-3/TRBV12-4; J gene: TRBJ1-1; CDR3 length: 13
CDR3 protein: CASSPSGQGLVTLHF; CDR3 DNA: TGTGCCAGCTCACCGTCAGGACAGGGGCTTGTAACCCTCCACTTT; D gene: TRBD1; clone size: .; V gene: TRBV18; J gene: TRBJ1-6; CDR3 length: 15
CDR3 protein: CATSRDLTAGNTIYF; CDR3 DNA: TGTGCCACCAGCAGAGATCTTACAGCTGGAAACACCATATATTTT; D gene: .; clone size: .; V gene: TRBV15; J gene: TRBJ1-3; CDR3 length: 15
CDR3 protein: CASSDDSYSNQPQHF; CDR3 DNA: TGTGCCAGCAGCGACGACAGCTATAGCAATCAGCCCCAGCATTTT; D gene: .; clone size: few; V gene: TRBV27; J gene: TRBJ1-5; CDR3 length: 15
CDR3 protein: CASRYREKPFYEQYF; CDR3 DNA: TGTGCCAGCAGATACCGGGAGAAGCCCTTTTACGAGCAGTACTTC; D gene: .; clone size: .; V gene: TRBV6-5; J gene: TRBJ2-7; CDR3 length: 15
CDR3 protein: CASSLSGLGNTIYF; CDR3 DNA: TGTGCCAGCAGCTTGTCAGGGTTGGGAAACACCATATATTTT; D gene: .; clone size: few; V gene: TRBV5-5; J gene: TRBJ1-3; CDR3 length: 14
CDR3 protein: CASSLEGTVHNSPLHF; CDR3 DNA: TGCGCCAGCAGCTTGGAGGGGACAGTCCATAATTCACCCCTCCACTTT; D gene: TRBD1; clone size: .; V gene: TRBV5-1; J gene: TRBJ1-6; CDR3 length: 16
CDR3 protein: CATSAGTEETQYF; CDR3 DNA: TGTGCCACCAGCGCCGGGACAGAAGAGACCCAGTACTTC; D gene: TRBD1; clone size: .; V gene: TRBV15; J gene: TRBJ2-5; CDR3 length: 13
CDR3 protein: CAIRTGGGQDEQFF; CDR3 DNA: TGTGCCATCAGAACAGGGGGGGGTCAGGATGAGCAGTTCTTC; D gene: .; clone size: .; V gene: TRBV10-3; J gene: TRBJ2-1; CDR3 length: 14
CDR3 protein: CASSAGQGGIYNSPLHF; CDR3 DNA: TGTGCCAGCAGCGCGGGACAGGGCGGGATCTATAATTCACCCCTCCACTTT; D gene: TRBD1; clone size: .; V gene: TRBV5-8; J gene: TRBJ1-6; CDR3 length: 17
CDR3 protein: CASSVGGPEEQYF; CDR3 DNA: TGTGCCAGCAGCGTAGGGGGCCCCGAGGAGCAGTACTTC; D gene: .; clone size: .; V gene: TRBV9; J gene: TRBJ2-7; CDR3 length: 13
CDR3 protein: CASSLDNNEQFF; CDR3 DNA: TGTGCCAGCAGCCTCGACAACAATGAGCAGTTCTTC; D gene: .; clone size: .; V gene: TRBV7-9; J gene: TRBJ2-1; CDR3 length: 12
CDR3 protein: CASHRIAGGTDTQYF; CDR3 DNA: TGTGCCAGCCATCGAATCGCGGGGGGCACAGATACGCAGTATTTT; D gene: TRBD2; clone size: .; V gene: TRBV7-2; J gene: TRBJ2-3; CDR3 length: 15
CDR3 protein: CATSRGNRGPGYGYTF; CDR3 DNA: TGTGCCACCAGCAGAGGAAACAGGGGGCCGGGCTATGGCTACACCTTC; D gene: TRBD1; clone size: .; V gene: TRBV15; J gene: TRBJ1-2; CDR3 length: 16
CDR3 protein: CASSLGGFDYGYTF; CDR3 DNA: TGCGCCAGCAGCTTGGGGGGATTCGACTATGGCTACACCTTC; D gene: .; clone size: few; V gene: TRBV5-1; J gene: TRBJ1-2; CDR3 length: 14
CDR3 protein: CASSYSRWMNTEAFF; CDR3 DNA: TGTGCCAGCAGTTACTCTCGATGGATGAACACTGAAGCTTTCTTT; D gene: .; clone size: .; V gene: TRBV6-5; J gene: TRBJ1-1; CDR3 length: 15
CDR3 protein: CASSQEVTGYYGYTF; CDR3 DNA: TGCGCCAGCAGCCAAGAGGTGACAGGTTACTATGGCTACACCTTC; D gene: .; clone size: few; V gene: TRBV4-3; J gene: TRBJ1-2; CDR3 length: 15
CDR3 protein: CSVWEGEVAFF; CDR3 DNA: TGCAGCGTTTGGGAGGGGGAGGTAGCTTTCTTT; D gene: .; clone size: .; V gene: TRBV29-1; J gene: TRBJ1-1; CDR3 length: 11
CDR3 protein: CASSPPWGNNSPLHF; CDR3 DNA: TGTGCCAGCTCACCCCCGTGGGGCAATAATTCACCCCTCCACTTT; D gene: .; clone size: .; V gene: TRBV18; J gene: TRBJ1-6; CDR3 length: 15
CDR3 protein: CSVGRGHSGANVLTF; CDR3 DNA: TGCAGTGTGGGCAGGGGGCACTCTGGGGCCAACGTCCTGACTTTC; D gene: TRBD1; clone size: .; V gene: TRBV20-1; J gene: TRBJ2-6; CDR3 length: 15
CDR3 protein: CATSRSIVGNTIYF; CDR3 DNA: TGTGCCACCAGCAGATCCATAGTTGGAAACACCATATATTTT; D gene: .; clone size: few; V gene: TRBV15; J gene: TRBJ1-3; CDR3 length: 14
CDR3 protein: CSARDPGVLTLHEQFF; CDR3 DNA: TGCAGTGCTAGGGACCCGGGGGTTTTAACTCTCCATGAGCAGTTCTTC; D gene: .; clone size: .; V gene: TRBV20-1; J gene: TRBJ2-1; CDR3 length: 16
CDR3 protein: CAWRGWSTGELFF; CDR3 DNA: TGTGCCTGGCGGGGTTGGAGCACCGGGGAGCTGTTTTTT; D gene: .; clone size: .; V gene: TRBV30; J gene: TRBJ2-2; CDR3 length: 13
CDR3 protein: CASSAQGASGNTIYF; CDR3 DNA: TGCGCCAGCAGCGCTCAGGGGGCCTCGGGAAACACCATATATTTT; D gene: TRBD1; clone size: .; V gene: TRBV5-1; J gene: TRBJ1-3; CDR3 length: 15
CDR3 protein: CSVEDHARDRGYGYTF; CDR3 DNA: TGCAGCGTTGAAGACCATGCACGGGACAGGGGGTATGGCTACACCTTC; D gene: TRBD1; clone size: .; V gene: TRBV29-1; J gene: TRBJ1-2; CDR3 length: 16
CDR3 protein: CASSPRDLGTVSYEQYF; CDR3 DNA: TGTGCCAGCTCACCACGCGACCTCGGGACAGTCTCCTACGAGCAGTACTTC; D gene: TRBD1; clone size: .; V gene: TRBV18; J gene: TRBJ2-7; CDR3 length: 17
CDR3 protein: CATSEYRDRNTEAFF; CDR3 DNA: TGTGCCACCAGTGAATACCGGGACAGGAACACTGAAGCTTTCTTT; D gene: TRBD1; clone size: .; V gene: TRBV24-1; J gene: TRBJ1-1; CDR3 length: 15
CDR3 protein: CSARAVGGTGANVLTF; CDR3 DNA: TGCAGTGCTAGAGCCGTCGGGGGTACTGGGGCCAACGTCCTGACTTTC; D gene: .; clone size: few; V gene: TRBV20-1; J gene: TRBJ2-6; CDR3 length: 16
CDR3 protein: CSARTGASSYNSPLHF; CDR3 DNA: TGCAGTGCTAGGACAGGGGCTAGCTCCTATAATTCACCCCTCCACTTT; D gene: TRBD1; clone size: .; V gene: TRBV20-1; J gene: TRBJ1-6; CDR3 length: 16
CDR3 protein: CAIRPGSNTGELFF; CDR3 DNA: TGTGCCATCCGCCCGGGGAGCAACACCGGGGAGCTGTTTTTT; D gene: .; clone size: few; V gene: TRBV10-3; J gene: TRBJ2-2; CDR3 length: 14
CDR3 protein: CASSFGQVGRAIDTEAFF; CDR3 DNA: TGTGCCAGCAGTTTTGGGCAGGTGGGTAGAGCGATAGACACTGAAGCTTTCTTT; D gene: .; clone size: .; V gene: TRBV12-3/TRBV12-4; J gene: TRBJ1-1; CDR3 length: 18
CDR3 protein: CASSQTGAPQSQYF; CDR3 DNA: TGTGCCAGCAGCCAAACCGGAGCTCCTCAATCCCAGTACTTC; D gene: .; clone size: .; V gene: TRBV4-2; J gene: TRBJ2-5; CDR3 length: 14
CDR3 protein: CASSLPRVNTEAFF; CDR3 DNA: TGTGCCAGCAGTTTGCCCAGGGTGAACACTGAAGCTTTCTTT; D gene: .; clone size: .; V gene: TRBV12-3/TRBV12-4; J gene: TRBJ1-1; CDR3 length: 14
CDR3 protein: CASSQDSARDNYGYTF; CDR3 DNA: TGCGCCAGCAGCCAAGATTCCGCCAGGGACAACTATGGCTACACCTTC; D gene: .; clone size: few; V gene: TRBV4-1; J gene: TRBJ1-2; CDR3 length: 16
CDR3 protein: CASSIGALFNQPQHF; CDR3 DNA: TGTGCCAGTAGTATCGGGGCGCTGTTCAATCAGCCCCAGCATTTT; D gene: .; clone size: .; V gene: TRBV19; J gene: TRBJ1-5; CDR3 length: 15
CDR3 protein: CASSLGLVNTEAFF; CDR3 DNA: TGTGCCAGCAGCTTGGGGTTGGTGAACACTGAAGCTTTCTTT; D gene: .; clone size: .; V gene: TRBV5-8; J gene: TRBJ1-1; CDR3 length: 14
CDR3 protein: CASSLGQPGDRGAFF; CDR3 DNA: TGTGCCAGCAGTTTGGGACAGCCTGGGGACCGGGGGGCTTTCTTT; D gene: TRBD1; clone size: few; V gene: TRBV12-3/TRBV12-4; J gene: TRBJ1-1; CDR3 length: 15
CDR3 protein: CASSLGTVTEAFF; CDR3 DNA: TGCGCCAGCAGCCTCGGGACAGTCACTGAAGCTTTCTTT; D gene: TRBD1; clone size: few; V gene: TRBV4-1; J gene: TRBJ1-1; CDR3 length: 13
CDR3 protein: CASSTPGPHRRPLHF; CDR3 DNA: TGTGCCAGCAGCACCCCCGGGCCCCATCGACGACCCCTCCACTTT; D gene: .; clone size: few; V gene: TRBV7-9; J gene: TRBJ1-6; CDR3 length: 15
CDR3 protein: CASTGGSMEKLFF; CDR3 DNA: TGTGCCAGCACAGGGGGCTCGATGGAAAAACTGTTTTTT; D gene: TRBD1; clone size: .; V gene: TRBV12-3/TRBV12-4; J gene: TRBJ1-4; CDR3 length: 13
CDR3 protein: CSATSGGGHTEAFF; CDR3 DNA: TGCAGTGCTACCAGTGGGGGAGGCCACACTGAAGCTTTCTTT; D gene: .; clone size: .; V gene: TRBV20-1; J gene: TRBJ1-1; CDR3 length: 14
CDR3 protein: CASSRGTGRSSYNEQFF; CDR3 DNA: TGTGCCAGCAGCCGCGGGACAGGGCGGAGCTCCTACAATGAGCAGTTCTTC; D gene: TRBD1; clone size: .; V gene: TRBV5-5; J gene: TRBJ2-1; CDR3 length: 17
CDR3 protein: CSAPGQGNTEAFF; CDR3 DNA: TGCAGTGCTCCGGGACAGGGGAACACTGAAGCTTTCTTT; D gene: TRBD1; clone size: many; V gene: TRBV20-1; J gene: TRBJ1-1; CDR3 length: 13
CDR3 protein: CAIGGAPSGNTIYF; CDR3 DNA: TGTGCCATCGGTGGGGCCCCCTCTGGAAACACCATATATTTT; D gene: .; clone size: .; V gene: TRBV10-3; J gene: TRBJ1-3; CDR3 length: 14
CDR3 protein: CASSLVEGNSPLHF; CDR3 DNA: TGTGCCAGCAGCTTAGTAGAAGGGAATTCACCCCTCCACTTT; D gene: .; clone size: .; V gene: TRBV7-6; J gene: TRBJ1-6; CDR3 length: 14
CDR3 protein: CASSLGTVNEKLFF; CDR3 DNA: TGTGCCAGCAGTTTGGGAACGGTCAATGAAAAACTGTTTTTT; D gene: .; clone size: .; V gene: TRBV12-3/TRBV12-4; J gene: TRBJ1-4; CDR3 length: 14
CDR3 protein: CASSLGQPGANVLTF; CDR3 DNA: TGTGCCAGCAGCTTAGGACAGCCTGGGGCCAACGTCCTGACTTTC; D gene: .; clone size: .; V gene: TRBV7-2; J gene: TRBJ2-6; CDR3 length: 15
CDR3 protein: CASSLRGTEQETQYF; CDR3 DNA: TGCGCCAGCAGCTTGAGAGGGACAGAACAAGAGACCCAGTACTTC; D gene: TRBD1; clone size: .; V gene: TRBV5-1; J gene: TRBJ2-5; CDR3 length: 15
CDR3 protein: CSAPASGANVLTF; CDR3 DNA: TGCAGTGCCCCAGCGTCTGGGGCCAACGTCCTGACTTTC; D gene: .; clone size: .; V gene: TRBV20-1; J gene: TRBJ2-6; CDR3 length: 13
CDR3 protein: CASSLRERGIQYF; CDR3 DNA: TGTGCCAGCAGTTTGAGGGAAAGGGGCATTCAGTACTTC; D gene: .; clone size: .; V gene: TRBV27; J gene: TRBJ2-4; CDR3 length: 13
CDR3 protein: CSASRDRSKETQYF; CDR3 DNA: TGCAGTGCTTCTCGGGACAGGTCTAAAGAGACCCAGTACTTC; D gene: TRBD1; clone size: .; V gene: TRBV20-1; J gene: TRBJ2-5; CDR3 length: 14